Below, one TCR beta chain is given with its context. It has no known antigen specificity. The input lacks base qualities; no much larger clone sits a single base away. In the prospective study, participants were 18 to 89 years old, resided in 24 geographic areas of the United States, and were enrolled through a virtual design. Cohort assignment in the prospective study relied on participant-reported clinical history from a screening survey and a study questionnaire. In the prospective study, mobile phlebotomists collected whole blood, serum and a nasopharyngeal or oropharyngeal swab from each participant. Participants in the prospective study had the option to provide additional blood draws and questionnaires over an approximately 2-month period. Blood samples from the prospective study were shipped frozen or at room temperature prior to DNA extraction. This sample is drawn from a study of blood T cell repertoires in COVID-19 (TCRdb year 2020). In the study overall: The collaborator samples originated in the United States, Italy and Spain and spanned the acute and convalescent phases of COVID-19. Deeply sampled blood TCRbeta repertoires from subjects exposed to, actively infected with, or recovered from COVID-19 were included in the dataset. The repertoires were released in a freely available public database meant as a resource for research on the immune response to SARS-CoV-2. Where available, HLA class I and class II types were obtained from metadata supplied by the sample provider rather than from assay-based typing. The prospective study material was composed of cDNA or gDNA derived from T cells, B-cell-depleted T cells, or PBMCs. The sample metadata nearly always contained a de-identified subject ID, COVID-19 status, age in years and sex. The samples were drawn from the first 160 participants of the ongoing ImmuneRACE study and from under 1,500 subjects provided by 6 global collaborators. General study outcomes and caveats: The quantity of clinical and demographic metadata differed by source and by participant and was supplied without curation.

V is cut by 1 base and J by 1 base, and the space between the germline ends is 7 bases. The CDR3 numbers 14 residues from cysteine through phenylalanine. CDR3 DNA is the only sequence kept; it has 42 bases, read in frame from the first base. CDR1 and CDR2 (SGHDN, FVKESK) derive from the germline V gene. TCRbeta CDR3 regions were amplified from genomic DNA by means of the immunoSEQ Assay, a bias-controlled multiplex PCR. The original pipeline was this. Within the assay, amplification of reference gene primers was used to estimate how many nucleated cells each sample contained. To quantify the absolute abundance of each unique TCRbeta CDR3 rearrangement, sequence reads were collapsed and filtered. For each sample, productive Simpson clonality was calculated by taking the square root of Simpson's diversity index across productive rearrangements. TCRdb retrieved this table from immuneACCESS and kept in-frame rearrangements only. Not all clones are present; in checked studies, unresolved V genes account for under half, and no reason is known for the remainder. D and trimming come from the DNA, and the V and J calls and clone size come from that table. Across this sample there are a few hundred thousand clones, with roughly 87% seen only once. The ten largest clones take up approximately 10% of the sample.

The chain is assembled from TRBV14 and TRBJ2-5; too little of a D gene remains to name it. Sequenced material: PBMCs or T cells enriched from blood (not recorded which). The TCR was taken from a man between 18 and 35 years old with acute COVID-19. Here is the DNA: TGTGCCAGCAGCCAAGCCAGATTCCAAGAGACCCAGTACTTC. Its amino acids are CASSQARFQETQYF.